The source of this T cell receptor beta chain is a study of PD-L1 blockade in urothelial cancer. The CDR3 length is 15 residues. Trimming took off 3 bases at V and 9 bases at J, with 20 bases between the two ends. The germline CDR1 and CDR2 sequences are LNHDA and SQIVND (reference sequence). The patients had locally advanced or metastatic urothelial carcinoma. Measured with immunoSEQ multiplex PCR; TCRdb has only the in-frame clones, and not every one. The sample yields roughly 45,000 clones, around 89% seen once. This material consisted of PBMCs, taken around atezolizumab (anti-PD-L1) treatment. The chain uses TRBV19 and TRBJ2-5; maybe TRBD1 (5 bases). This clonotype originated in a woman in her sixties with urothelial cancer. The CDR3 region has the DNA TGTGCCAGTAGTATCGGCGTCAGGGAAGTCGATGCCCAGTACTTC. This gives the protein CASSIGVREVDAQYF.